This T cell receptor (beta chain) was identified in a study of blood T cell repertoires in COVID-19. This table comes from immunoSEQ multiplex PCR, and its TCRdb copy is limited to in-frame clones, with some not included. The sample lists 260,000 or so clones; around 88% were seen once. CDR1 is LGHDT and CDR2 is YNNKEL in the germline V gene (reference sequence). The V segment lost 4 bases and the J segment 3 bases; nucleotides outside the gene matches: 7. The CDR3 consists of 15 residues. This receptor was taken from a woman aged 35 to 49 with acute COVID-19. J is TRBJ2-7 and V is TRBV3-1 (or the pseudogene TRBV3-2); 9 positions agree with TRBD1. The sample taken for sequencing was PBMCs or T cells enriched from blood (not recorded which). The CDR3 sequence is CASSRPGTGHYEQYF. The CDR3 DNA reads TGTGCCAGCAGCCGCCCCGGGACAGGGCACTACGAGCAGTACTTC.